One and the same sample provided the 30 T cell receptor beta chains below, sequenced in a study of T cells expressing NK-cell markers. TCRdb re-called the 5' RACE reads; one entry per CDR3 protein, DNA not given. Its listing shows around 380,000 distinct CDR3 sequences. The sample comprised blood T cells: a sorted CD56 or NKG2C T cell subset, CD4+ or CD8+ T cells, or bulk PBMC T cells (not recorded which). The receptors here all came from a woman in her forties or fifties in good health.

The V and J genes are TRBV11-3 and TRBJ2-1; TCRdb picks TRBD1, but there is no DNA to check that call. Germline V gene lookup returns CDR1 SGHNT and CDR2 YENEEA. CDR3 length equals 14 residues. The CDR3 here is CASSPTGTVGEQFF.

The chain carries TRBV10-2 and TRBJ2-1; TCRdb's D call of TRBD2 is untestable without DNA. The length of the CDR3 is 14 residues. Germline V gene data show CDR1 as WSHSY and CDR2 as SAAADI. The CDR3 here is CASRASGSYNEQFF.

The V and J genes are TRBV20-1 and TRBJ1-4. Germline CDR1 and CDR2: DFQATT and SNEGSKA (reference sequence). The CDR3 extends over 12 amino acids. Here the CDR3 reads CSAPSQGEKLFF.

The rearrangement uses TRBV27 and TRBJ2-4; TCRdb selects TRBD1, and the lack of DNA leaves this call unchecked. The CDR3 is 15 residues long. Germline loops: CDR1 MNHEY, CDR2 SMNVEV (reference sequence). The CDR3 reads CASSSQAGTPNIQYF.

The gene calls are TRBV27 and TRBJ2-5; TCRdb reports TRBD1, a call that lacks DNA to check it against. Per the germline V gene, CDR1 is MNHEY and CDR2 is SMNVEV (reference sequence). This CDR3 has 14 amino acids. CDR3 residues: CASKPRGSSETQYF.

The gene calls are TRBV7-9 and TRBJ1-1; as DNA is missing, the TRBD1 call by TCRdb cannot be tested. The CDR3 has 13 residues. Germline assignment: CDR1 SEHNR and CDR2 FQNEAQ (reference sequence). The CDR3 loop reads CASRTPGDTEAFF.

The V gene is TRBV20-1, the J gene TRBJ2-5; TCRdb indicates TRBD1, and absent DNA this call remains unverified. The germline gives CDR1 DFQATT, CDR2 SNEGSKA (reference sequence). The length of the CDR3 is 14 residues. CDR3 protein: CSARPPGRQETQYF.

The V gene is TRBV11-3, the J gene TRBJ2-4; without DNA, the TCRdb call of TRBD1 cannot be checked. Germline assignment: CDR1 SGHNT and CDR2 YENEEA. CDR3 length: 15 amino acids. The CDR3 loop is CASSSTGGGVGIQYF.

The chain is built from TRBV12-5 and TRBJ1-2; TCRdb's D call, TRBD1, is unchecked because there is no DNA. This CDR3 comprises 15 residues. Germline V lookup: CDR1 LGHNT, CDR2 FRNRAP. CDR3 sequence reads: CASGFPGRTNYGYTF.

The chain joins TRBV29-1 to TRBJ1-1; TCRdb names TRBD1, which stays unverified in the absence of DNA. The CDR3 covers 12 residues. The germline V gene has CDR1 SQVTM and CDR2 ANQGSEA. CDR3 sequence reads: CSVEEGVGEAFF. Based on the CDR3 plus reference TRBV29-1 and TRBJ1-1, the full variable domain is SAVISQKPSRDICQRGTSLTIQCQVDSQVTMMFWYRQQPGQSLTLIATANQGSEATYESGFVIDKFPISRPNLTFSTLTVSNMSPEDSSIYLCSVEEGVGEAFFGQGTRLTVV.

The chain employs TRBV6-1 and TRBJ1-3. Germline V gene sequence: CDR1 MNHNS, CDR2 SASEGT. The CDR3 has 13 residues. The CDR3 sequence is CASREPPGNTIYF.

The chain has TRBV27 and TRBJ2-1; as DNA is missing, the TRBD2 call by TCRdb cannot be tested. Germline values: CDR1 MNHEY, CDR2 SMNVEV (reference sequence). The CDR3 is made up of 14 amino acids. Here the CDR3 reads CASSPSGSGDEQFF.

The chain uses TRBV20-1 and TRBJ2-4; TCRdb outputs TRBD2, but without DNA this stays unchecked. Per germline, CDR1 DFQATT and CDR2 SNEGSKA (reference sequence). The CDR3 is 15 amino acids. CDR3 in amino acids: CSALLAGAAKNIQYF.

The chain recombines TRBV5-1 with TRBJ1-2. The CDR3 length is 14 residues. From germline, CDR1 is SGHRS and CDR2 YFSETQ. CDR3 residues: CASSPLDSYYGYTF.

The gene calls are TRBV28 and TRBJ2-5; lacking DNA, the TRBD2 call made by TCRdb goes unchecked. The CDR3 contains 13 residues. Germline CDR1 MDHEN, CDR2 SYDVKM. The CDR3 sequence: CATLARNQETQYF.

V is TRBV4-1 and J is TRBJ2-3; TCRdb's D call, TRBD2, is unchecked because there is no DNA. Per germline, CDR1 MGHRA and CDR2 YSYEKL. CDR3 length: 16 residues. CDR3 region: CASSQFASGSTDTQYF.

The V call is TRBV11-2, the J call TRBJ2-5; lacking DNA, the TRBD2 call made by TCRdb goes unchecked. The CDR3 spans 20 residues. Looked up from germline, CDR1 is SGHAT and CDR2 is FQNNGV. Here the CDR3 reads CASSQTVLAGGPAYQETQYF. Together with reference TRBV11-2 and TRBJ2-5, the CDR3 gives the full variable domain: EAGVAQSPRYKIIEKRQSVAFWCNPISGHATLYWYQQILGQGPKLLIQFQNNGVVDDSQLPKDRFSAERLKGVDSTLKIQPAKLEDSAVYLCASSQTVLAGGPAYQETQYFGPGTRLLVL.

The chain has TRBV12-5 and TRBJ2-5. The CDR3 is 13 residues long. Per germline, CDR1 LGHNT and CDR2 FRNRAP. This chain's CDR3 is CASETDSQETQYF.

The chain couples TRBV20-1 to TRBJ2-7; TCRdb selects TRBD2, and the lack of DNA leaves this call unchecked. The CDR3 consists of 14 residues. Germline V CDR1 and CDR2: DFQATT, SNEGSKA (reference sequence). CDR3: CSILAGGPFYEQYF.

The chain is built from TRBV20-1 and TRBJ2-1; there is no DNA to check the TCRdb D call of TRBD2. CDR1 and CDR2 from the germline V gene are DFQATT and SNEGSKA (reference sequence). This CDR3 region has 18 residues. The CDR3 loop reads CSARDGRAGGPSYNEQFF.

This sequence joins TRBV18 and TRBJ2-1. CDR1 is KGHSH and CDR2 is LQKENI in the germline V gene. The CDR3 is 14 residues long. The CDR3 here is CASSPLQTYNEQFF.

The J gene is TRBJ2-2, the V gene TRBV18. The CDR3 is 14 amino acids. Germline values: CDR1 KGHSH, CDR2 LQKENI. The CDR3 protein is CASSPQASTGELFF.

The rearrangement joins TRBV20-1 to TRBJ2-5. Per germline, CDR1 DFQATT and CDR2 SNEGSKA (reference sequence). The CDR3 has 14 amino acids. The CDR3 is CSARDIRSRETQYF.

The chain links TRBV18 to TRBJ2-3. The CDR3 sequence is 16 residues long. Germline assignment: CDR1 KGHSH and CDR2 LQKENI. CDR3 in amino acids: CASSPPGLSGTDTQYF.

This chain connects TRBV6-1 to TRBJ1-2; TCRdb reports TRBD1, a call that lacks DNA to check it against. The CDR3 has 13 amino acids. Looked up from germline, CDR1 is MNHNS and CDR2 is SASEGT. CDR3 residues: CASILDILTGYTF.

The CDR3 sequence is CASSRTSVYEQYF. This chain uses TRBV4-2 with TRBJ2-7; TCRdb proposes TRBD2, but this gene call is untestable without DNA. Germline V gene data show CDR1 as LGHNA and CDR2 as YNFKEQ. This CDR3 spans 13 amino acids.

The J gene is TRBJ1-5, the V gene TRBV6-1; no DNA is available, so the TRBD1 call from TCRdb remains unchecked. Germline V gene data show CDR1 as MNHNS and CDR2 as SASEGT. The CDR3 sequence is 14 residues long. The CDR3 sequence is CASSGTGLNQPQHF.

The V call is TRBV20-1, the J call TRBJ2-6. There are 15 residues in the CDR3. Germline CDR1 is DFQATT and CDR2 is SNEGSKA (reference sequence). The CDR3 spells CSARETMGGANVLTF.

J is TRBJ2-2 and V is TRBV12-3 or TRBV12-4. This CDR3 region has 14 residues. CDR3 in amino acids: CASSFGLDTGELFF.

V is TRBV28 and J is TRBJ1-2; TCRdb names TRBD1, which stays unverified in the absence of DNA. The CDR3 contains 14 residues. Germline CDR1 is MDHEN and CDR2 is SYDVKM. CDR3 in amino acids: CASSLPGQGWGYTF.